A single sample is the source of the 18 T cell receptor beta chains below, sequenced in a study of T-cell reconstitution after alpha-beta-depleted transplantation in children. TCRbeta library construction was performed incorporating unique molecular identifiers. TCRdb passed the PCR reads through MiXCR, listing each CDR3 protein once. The sample carries 200,000 or so distinct CDR3 sequences, roughly 6.6% recorded once. The input for sequencing was PBMCs, taken before TCRalphabeta/CD19-depleted stem cell transplant. All receptors derive from a boy under 10 years old with acute lymphoblastic leukemia, due to receive a stem cell transplant.

This clonotype was recorded a few times. V gene TRBV7-2 combines with J gene TRBJ2-7; TRBD1 aligns across 8 bases. Looked up from germline, CDR1 is SGHTA and CDR2 is FQGNSA. The CDR3 consists of 14 residues. V lost 1 base to trimming and J lost 6 bases; unmatched junction nucleotides: 5. CDR3 protein: CASSLDQGAVEQYF. CDR3 sequence (DNA): TGTGCCAGCAGCTTAGACCAGGGGGCTGTCGAGCAGTACTTC.

This clonotype was recorded at least ten times. The rearrangement joins TRBV3-1 to TRBJ1-5; D may be TRBD1 (5 bases). The CDR3 is 14 residues long. Germline lookup yields CDR1 LGHDT and CDR2 YNNKEL (reference sequence). V was shortened by 2 bases and J by 4 bases, with 9 bases between the two germline ends. This CDR3 is CASSQTGGNQPQHF. In DNA form, the CDR3 reads TGTGCCAGCAGCCAAACGGGGGGGAATCAGCCCCAGCATTTT.

V is TRBV19 and J is TRBJ2-1; D unclear. CDR1 is LNHDA and CDR2 is SQIVND in the germline V gene (reference sequence). The CDR3 loop spans 15 amino acids. V was clipped by 0 bases and J by 6 bases, with 12 bases between them. The CDR3 region is CASSIEVFRGNEQFF. The CDR3 DNA follows: TGTGCCAGTAGTATAGAAGTGTTCCGAGGCAATGAGCAGTTCTTC.

This clonotype was counted many times. The chain links TRBV7-8 to TRBJ1-5, with a weak D call TRBD1 (6 bases). V lost 5 bases and J lost 7, with 21 bases in between. The CDR3 covers 16 residues. Germline V gives CDR1 SGHVS, CDR2 FQNEAQ. The CDR3 protein is CASSALVTGREQPQHF. Written as DNA, the CDR3 is TGTGCCAGCAGCGCCTTGGTCACAGGGAGGGAACAGCCCCAGCATTTT.

This clonotype appeared a few times. This sequence joins TRBV12-3 or TRBV12-4 and TRBJ2-1, with D tentatively TRBD1 or TRBD2 (5 bases each). The CDR3 length is 15 residues. V was cut by 5 bases and J by 2 bases, with 13 bases left in between. The CDR3 bases are TGTGCCAGCAGTACCCGGGACCGAACCTACAATGAGCAGTTCTTC. It is translated as CASSTRDRTYNEQFF.

This clonotype was seen ten or more times. The chain is built from TRBV20-1 and TRBJ2-1; D call uncertain. The CDR3 contains 12 residues. Trimming removed 7 bases from V and 7 bases from J, with 14 bases in between. From germline, CDR1 is DFQATT and CDR2 SNEGSKA (reference sequence). CDR3: CSVATMTNEQFF. CDR3 sequence (DNA): TGCAGTGTAGCTACTATGACAAATGAGCAGTTCTTC.

This clonotype was detected ten times or more. The genes are TRBV4-3 and TRBJ1-5, with D unresolved. V was trimmed by 0 bases and J by 9 bases, leaving 12 bases between them. Per germline, CDR1 LGHNA and CDR2 YSLEER. The CDR3 length is 14 residues. The DNA for the CDR3 is TGCGCCAGCAGCCAAGATCGAATGGGTGGGCCCCAGCATTTT. Protein product: CASSQDRMGGPQHF.

About this clonotype: Possible read error: a much larger clone is one base away. This chain uses TRBV12-3 or TRBV12-4 with TRBJ1-1; D is undetermined. Trimming pared 1 base from V and 1 base from J, leaving 1 base between. The CDR3 is made up of 12 amino acids. CDR3: CASSLENTEAFF. In DNA form, the CDR3 reads TGTGCCAGCAGTTTAGAGAACACTGAAGCTTTCTTT.

The table lists this clonotype with many counts. CDR3 region: CASSLLDRVGYTF. DNA for the CDR3: TGTGCCAGCAGCTTGCTGGACAGGGTTGGCTACACCTTC. The rearrangement joins TRBV7-2 to TRBJ1-2, with TRBD1 identical over 8 bases. The CDR3 is made up of 13 amino acids. CDR1 and CDR2 from the germline V gene are SGHTA and FQGNSA. V was clipped by 3 bases and J by 7 bases; unmatched bases: 4.

The chain links TRBV6-4 to TRBJ2-3; D may be TRBD2 (7 bases). This CDR3 spans 15 amino acids. V was clipped by 8 bases and J by 5 bases, with 20 bases between them. CDR1 MRHNA and CDR2 SNTAGT come from the germline V gene. This chain's CDR3 is CASARVGGLKDTQYF. In DNA, the CDR3 is TGTGCCAGCGCGAGGGTCGGGGGGCTAAAAGATACGCAGTATTTT.

This clonotype was seen many times. This chain connects TRBV12-3 or TRBV12-4 to TRBJ2-2; no clear D gene. Deletions cut 3 bases from V and 1 base from J, with 9 bases between. CDR3 length equals 15 residues. The CDR3 sequence is CASSLSSRNTGELFF. The CDR3 nucleotides read TGTGCCAGCAGTTTGAGTTCCCGGAACACCGGGGAGCTGTTTTTT.

This clonotype was found a few times. The rearrangement links TRBV7-9 to TRBJ1-1, with D unclear. This CDR3 is 13 amino acids long. The V gene lost 0 bases and the J gene lost 3 bases, with 5 bases spanning the gap. Germline V CDR1 and CDR2: SEHNR, FQNEAQ (reference sequence). DNA of the CDR3: TGTGCCAGCAGCTTAGCACAGTACACTGAAGCTTTCTTT. As protein: CASSLAQYTEAFF.

This clonotype was recorded many times. The chain combines TRBV20-1 with TRBJ2-3; D uncertain. CDR1 DFQATT and CDR2 SNEGSKA come from the germline V gene (reference sequence). CDR3 size: 13 residues. V lost 0 bases, J lost 6 bases, and 10 bases lay in between. In DNA form, the CDR3 reads TGCAGTGCTAGAGATCCCCCGAAGGATACGCAGTATTTT. Its translation is CSARDPPKDTQYF.

This clonotype was observed at least ten times. The chain has TRBV28 and TRBJ1-1, with no clear D. This CDR3 is 18 amino acids long. CDR1 MDHEN and CDR2 SYDVKM come from the germline V gene. Trimming shortened V by 1 base and J by 1 base, and 19 bases separated the two germline ends. The CDR3 DNA follows: TGTGCCAGCAGTTTATTCACCACGAGTCGGCGGGGGAACACTGAAGCTTTCTTT. It encodes CASSLFTTSRRGNTEAFF.

This clonotype was seen a few times. The genes are TRBV27 and TRBJ2-7, with unresolved D. This CDR3 is 13 amino acids long. In germline, CDR1 is MNHEY, CDR2 SMNVEV (reference sequence). Trimming stripped 5 bases from V and 4 bases from J, with 12 bases between. The CDR3 nucleotides read TGTGCCAGCAGTCCCCACCCCGATTACGAGCAGTACTTC. As protein: CASSPHPDYEQYF.

The chain links TRBV28 to TRBJ1-1; perhaps TRBD1 as D (6 bases). V was cut by 1 base and J by 4 bases, with 10 bases left in between. Germline V gene lookup returns CDR1 MDHEN and CDR2 SYDVKM. This CDR3 has 14 residues. CDR3 coding DNA: TGTGCCAGCAGTTTATCAGGGGCGCGCACTGAAGCTTTCTTT. This gives the protein CASSLSGARTEAFF.

In its sample, this clonotype was seen many times. V usage is TRBV7-9 and J usage is TRBJ2-5; the D gene is possibly TRBD2 (5 bases). CDR1 is SEHNR, CDR2 FQNEAQ, per germline (reference sequence). The CDR3 contains 14 residues. Trimming removed 4 bases from V and 4 bases from J, with 13 bases in between. DNA of the CDR3: TGTGCCAGCAGCTCGACCCGGGAAGTAGAGACCCAGTACTTC. Protein product: CASSSTREVETQYF.

This clonotype turned up a few times. V gene TRBV7-2 combines with J gene TRBJ2-1; TRBD2 matches at 11 bases. This CDR3 is 15 amino acids long. V lost 7 bases, J lost 8 bases, and 10 bases stayed unmatched. Germline V gene sequence: CDR1 SGHTA, CDR2 FQGNSA. The CDR3 loop is CASKRQLAGAYEQFF. CDR3 coding DNA: TGTGCCAGCAAGAGGCAACTAGCGGGAGCATATGAGCAGTTCTTC.